This passage covers 30 T cell receptor beta chains from one sample sequenced in a study of liver allograft versus peripheral blood T cells. Study-wide context: The authors compared T cell receptor repertoires in transplanted livers with recipients' peripheral blood repertoires.

A single record per CDR3 protein comes from TCRdb applying MiXCR to the reads. Of about 1,600 distinct CDR3 sequences listed, roughly 15% are singletons. These receptors were obtained from a human patient who had a liver transplant. The T cells may come from the graft donor.

This clonotype turned up a few times. This chain links TRBV5-4 with TRBJ2-5, with D perhaps being TRBD1 or TRBD2 (5 bases each). Deletions cut 3 bases from V and 7 bases from J, with 16 bases between. Germline assignment: CDR1 SGHNT and CDR2 YYREEE (reference sequence). The CDR3 sequence is 14 residues long. CDR3: CASSSSGTPTTQYF. The CDR3, as DNA: TGTGCCAGCAGCTCCTCCGGGACCCCGACGACCCAGTACTTC.

The V call is TRBV3-1, the J call TRBJ1-1; TRBD1 might be the D (6 bases). This CDR3 has 12 amino acids. The germline gives CDR1 LGHDT, CDR2 YNNKEL (reference sequence). Trimming shortened V by 5 bases and J by 6 bases, and 10 bases separated the two germline ends. CDR3 in amino acids: CASSRGKAEAFF. CDR3 DNA: TGTGCCAGCAGCAGGGGGAAAGCTGAAGCTTTCTTT.

The genes are TRBV9 and TRBJ2-2; tentative D call: TRBD2 (6 bases). The germline gives CDR1 SGDLS, CDR2 YYNGEE. The CDR3 extends over 17 amino acids. With 1 base removed from V and 0 bases from J, the gap between germline ends came to 13 bases. The CDR3 reads CASSVRRDRTNTGELFF. The CDR3 coding sequence is TGTGCCAGCAGCGTACGGCGGGACCGAACGAACACCGGGGAGCTGTTTTTT.

This clonotype is judged medium-sized. The V gene is TRBV5-4, the J gene TRBJ1-2; D is uncertain. CDR3 length equals 15 residues. Germline V gives CDR1 SGHNT, CDR2 YYREEE (reference sequence). Trimming removed 0 bases at V and 0 bases at J, with 9 bases between. The CDR3 DNA sequence: TGTGCCAGCAGCTTGGCCATCGGGTCTAACTATGGCTACACCTTC. Protein sequence: CASSLAIGSNYGYTF.

This clonotype came up a few times. V gene TRBV9 combines with J gene TRBJ2-1; TRBD2 matches 10 bases. Germline CDR1 reads SGDLS; CDR2 reads YYNGEE. CDR3 length equals 16 residues. Unmatched junction bases numbered 12, after V lost 4 bases and J lost 8 bases. The CDR3 reads CASSPLGAGGPDEQFF. Here the CDR3 DNA reads TGTGCCAGCAGCCCCCTCGGAGCGGGAGGGCCCGATGAGCAGTTCTTC.

This clonotype is deemed medium-sized. V gene TRBV20-1 combines with J gene TRBJ2-1; 8 bases agree with TRBD2. The V and J ends lost 1 base and 7 bases, in that order; junction bases with no gene match: 3. CDR3 size: 13 residues. CDR1 DFQATT and CDR2 SNEGSKA come from the germline V gene (reference sequence). CDR3 sequence reads: CSARAGGPNEQFF. The CDR3 DNA reads TGCAGTGCTAGAGCGGGGGGGCCTAATGAGCAGTTCTTC.

This clonotype was detected only once. The rearrangement joins TRBV11-2 to TRBJ1-3, with unresolved D. The CDR3 sequence is 16 residues long. Germline CDR1 reads SGHAT; CDR2 reads FQNNGV. V was pared by 1 base and J by 0 bases, with 10 bases between. The CDR3 nucleotides are TGTGCCAGCAGCTTAGTGGGAGGGTCCTCTGGAAACACCATATATTTT. As protein: CASSLVGGSSGNTIYF.

In this sample, this clonotype is large. The V and J genes are TRBV20-1 and TRBJ1-5, with unresolved D. Looked up from germline, CDR1 is DFQATT and CDR2 is SNEGSKA (reference sequence). Trimming removed 5 bases from V and 4 bases from J, with 6 bases in between. This CDR3 region has 11 residues. The CDR3 here is CSAAQNQPQHF. The CDR3 nucleotides are TGCAGTGCTGCGCAAAATCAGCCCCAGCATTTT.

This chain uses TRBV24-1 with TRBJ1-5; 9 nucleotides match TRBD1. The CDR3 contains 16 residues. Per the germline V gene, CDR1 is KGHDR and CDR2 is SFDVKD. V was clipped by 3 bases and J by 5 bases; unmatched bases: 7. The CDR3 nucleotides are TGTGCCACCAGTGATACCGGGACAGGGTTATATCAGCCCCAGCATTTT. This codes for CATSDTGTGLYQPQHF.

This clonotype is labeled as medium-sized. V and J are TRBV5-6 and TRBJ1-3; no clear D gene. Trimming stripped 5 bases from V and 0 bases from J, with 3 bases between. The CDR3 is 12 amino acids. CDR1 and CDR2 (germline): SGHDT, YYEEEE. The CDR3, as DNA: TGTGCCAGCAGGAACTCTGGAAACACCATATATTTT. The encoded protein is CASRNSGNTIYF.

This clonotype qualifies as medium-sized. This chain's CDR3 is CASSERTAEAFF. The CDR3 DNA sequence: TGTGCCAGCAGCGAAAGGACAGCTGAAGCTTTCTTT. J is TRBJ1-1 and V is TRBV7-9; a weak D match, TRBD1 (6 bases). Germline CDR1 SEHNR, CDR2 FQNEAQ (reference sequence). The CDR3 length is 12 residues. The V and J ends lost 5 bases and 6 bases respectively, with 10 bases between them.

By proportion, this clonotype is medium-sized. This chain uses TRBV19 with TRBJ2-1; 11 positions match TRBD2. Germline CDR1 is LNHDA and CDR2 is SQIVND (reference sequence). Unmatched junction bases numbered 13, after V lost 5 bases and J lost 10 bases. CDR3 length equals 16 residues. CDR3 region: CASSRLAGGLGVEQFF. CDR3 nucleotide sequence: TGTGCCAGTAGTCGGCTAGCGGGAGGCCTCGGGGTAGAGCAGTTCTTC.

By proportion, this clonotype is large. The DNA for the CDR3 is TGTGCCAGCAGCTTAGACAGGGTCGGACTGACGCATAATTCACCCCTCCACTTT. It translates to CASSLDRVGLTHNSPLHF. This chain joins TRBV11-2 and TRBJ1-6, with a possible D match to TRBD1 (5 bases). The CDR3 contains 18 residues. Trimming cost V 0 bases and J 5 bases, with 17 bases left between them. Germline CDR1 and CDR2: SGHAT and FQNNGV.

The V and J genes are TRBV11-2 and TRBJ1-3; D uncertain. V shed 11 bases and J shed 4 bases, with 24 bases lying between them. The CDR3 is made up of 16 amino acids. Germline V lookup: CDR1 SGHAT, CDR2 FQNNGV. The CDR3 bases are TGTGCCCCCCTCGGGGTCGCATTGACAAGAGGAAACACCATATATTTT. It codes for CAPLGVALTRGNTIYF.

In its sample, this clonotype ranks as large. The CDR3 coding sequence is TGTGCCAGCAGCCGTCGACAGGGGGCGCGAGGTACTGGCTACACCTTC. Encoded protein: CASSRRQGARGTGYTF. The chain carries TRBV6-2 or TRBV6-3 and TRBJ1-2; 10 nucleotides line up with TRBD1. The length of the CDR3 is 16 residues. The V gene's germline CDR1 is MNHEY and CDR2 SVGEGT. V trimming: 6 bases; J trimming: 7 bases; junction bases outside the gene matches: 14.

This clonotype is classed as medium-sized. J is TRBJ1-4 and V is TRBV7-3; D is undetermined. The CDR3 loop spans 16 amino acids. Between the trimmed V and J ends, which lost 1 base and 4 bases, there was a span of 13 bases. Germline CDR1 reads SGHTA; CDR2 reads FQGTGA. The CDR3 is CASSLIDYSVNEKLFF. The DNA of the CDR3 is TGTGCCAGCAGCTTAATTGATTACAGCGTTAATGAAAAACTGTTTTTT.

This chain connects TRBV6-5 to TRBJ1-5; 10 positions match TRBD1. The CDR3 length is 17 residues. With V trimmed by 5 bases and J by 3 bases, 10 bases remained unmatched. Germline values: CDR1 MNHEY, CDR2 SVGAGI. The CDR3 reads CASSATDRGFINQPQHF. CDR3 nucleotides: TGTGCCAGCAGTGCGACGGACAGGGGGTTTATCAATCAGCCCCAGCATTTT.

This clonotype is judged medium-sized (0.01 to 0.1%). The V gene is TRBV19, the J gene TRBJ2-2; tentative D call: TRBD1 (6 bases). CDR1 is LNHDA and CDR2 is SQIVND in the germline V gene (reference sequence). V gave up 7 bases and J gave up 1 base, with 22 bases separating them. The CDR3 is 18 residues long. The CDR3 DNA sequence: TGTGCCAGTACGATGGGGTTGAGGGGGTCATTGAACACCGGGGAGCTGTTTTTT. As protein: CASTMGLRGSLNTGELFF.

This clonotype is large in the sample. V and J are TRBV27 and TRBJ1-5; no clear D gene. Germline V gene lookup returns CDR1 MNHEY and CDR2 SMNVEV (reference sequence). This CDR3 contains 16 residues. The ends were cut back, 6 bases at V and 0 bases at J, with 15 bases in the middle. The CDR3 here is CASRFSPIYSNQPQHF. CDR3 sequence (DNA): TGTGCCAGCAGATTCTCACCCATATATAGCAATCAGCCCCAGCATTTT.

This clonotype is categorized as medium-sized. The chain links TRBV5-4 to TRBJ2-1, with 12 bases that match TRBD2. In germline, CDR1 is SGHNT, CDR2 YYREEE (reference sequence). The CDR3 is 15 amino acids. V lost 0 bases to trimming and J lost 6 bases; unmatched junction nucleotides: 1. In DNA, the CDR3 is TGTGCCAGCAGCTTGGGACTAGCGGGAGTCAATGAGCAGTTCTTC. Translation: CASSLGLAGVNEQFF.

This clonotype rates as large. The V and J genes are TRBV6-2 or TRBV6-3 and TRBJ2-7; 9 positions match TRBD1. Germline values: CDR1 MNHEY, CDR2 SVGEGT. The CDR3 length is 15 residues. J was trimmed by 6 bases and V by 6 bases; bases with no gene match: 12. This CDR3 reads CASRPPGQGRGEQYF. The CDR3 DNA is TGTGCCAGCAGACCTCCGGGACAGGGTAGGGGCGAGCAGTACTTC.

Within the sample, this clonotype is medium-sized (0.01 to 0.1%). The chain is built from TRBV20-1 and TRBJ1-6; no reliable D call. Germline V gene lookup returns CDR1 DFQATT and CDR2 SNEGSKA (reference sequence). The CDR3 has 15 amino acids. The ends were cut back, 6 bases at V and 8 bases at J, with 20 bases in the middle. DNA of the CDR3: TGCAGTGCCTCAACCCGGGGTCGGGAATATTCACCCCTCCACTTT. Its translation: CSASTRGREYSPLHF.

To note about this clonotype: It is likely a read error: a sequence one base away is far more abundant. V usage is TRBV7-2 and J usage is TRBJ1-6; D unclear. Germline V gene sequence: CDR1 SGHTA, CDR2 FQGNSA. CDR3 length equals 14 residues. The CDR3 DNA sequence: TGTGACAGCAGCTCCTCAGTCCGGGGTTCACCCCTCCACTTT. It encodes CDSSSSVRGSPLHF.

In its sample, this clonotype was seen a few times. The chain carries TRBV12-3 or TRBV12-4 and TRBJ1-1; no clear D gene. V lost 6 bases, J lost 1 base, and 12 bases lay in between. The CDR3 totals 14 residues. The CDR3 DNA is TGTGCCAGCAGCATAAGGACGGAGAACACTGAAGCTTTCTTT. As protein: CASSIRTENTEAFF.

This clonotype qualifies as medium-sized. This chain joins TRBV9 and TRBJ2-1, with 7 bases fitting TRBD2. Germline loops: CDR1 SGDLS, CDR2 YYNGEE. Trimming cost V 3 bases and J 5 bases; bases outside gene matches: 14. The length of the CDR3 is 17 residues. CDR3 in DNA: TGTGCCAGCAGCGGGACCTTAGGCGGGAGACGTGACAATGAGCAGTTCTTC. Its translation is CASSGTLGGRRDNEQFF.

By share of the sample, this clonotype is medium-sized. V usage is TRBV6-6 and J usage is TRBJ2-7; 9 bases align to TRBD1. The CDR3 is 14 amino acids. V was pared by 4 bases and J by 1 base, with 2 bases of the junction left unmatched. From germline, CDR1 is MNHNY and CDR2 SVGAGI (reference sequence). This CDR3 reads CASSSGQGSYEQYF. CDR3 in DNA: TGTGCCAGCAGTTCGGGACAGGGTTCCTACGAGCAGTACTTC.

This clonotype was observed a handful of times. The chain carries TRBV7-3 and TRBJ2-7; 7 nucleotides match TRBD1. Germline loops: CDR1 SGHTA, CDR2 FQGTGA. The trim removed 2 bases at V and 3 bases at J, leaving 7 bases unmatched. This CDR3 contains 15 residues. The CDR3, as DNA: TGTGCCAGCAGCTTAGGTAGGGGACAGAACTACGAGCAGTACTTC. This gives the protein CASSLGRGQNYEQYF.

The V call is TRBV9, the J call TRBJ2-1; a weak D match, TRBD2 (5 bases). This CDR3 region has 16 residues. Germline V gene data show CDR1 as SGDLS and CDR2 as YYNGEE. V was cut by 4 bases and J by 8 bases, with 22 bases left in between. The CDR3 nucleotides read TGTGCCAGCAGCCCCCTCGGAGCGAGAGGGCCCGATGAGCAGTTCTTC. Translated, it gives CASSPLGARGPDEQFF.

This clonotype is classed as large. The V and J genes are TRBV19 and TRBJ1-5; D not resolved. CDR1 and CDR2 (germline): LNHDA, SQIVND (reference sequence). V gave up 6 bases and J gave up 0 bases, with 9 bases separating them. The length of the CDR3 is 14 residues. The CDR3 DNA is TGTGCCAGTAGCAACTCATATAGCAATCAGCCCCAGCATTTT. It translates to CASSNSYSNQPQHF.

This clonotype qualifies as large (0.1 to 1%). DNA for the CDR3: TGCAGCGTTGCCAGCGGGACCGAGCAGTACTTC. Encoded protein: CSVASGTEQYF. The J gene is TRBJ2-7, the V gene TRBV29-1; TRBD2 agrees at 7 bases. In germline, CDR1 is SQVTM, CDR2 ANQGSEA. The CDR3 has 11 residues. Trimming at V came to 4 bases and at J to 6 bases, leaving 3 bases not matched to a gene.